This T cell receptor (beta chain) was sequenced during a study of blood T cells in healthy people across ages (dated by TCRdb to the mid-2010s). About the study as a whole: Template switching captured roughly one uniquely barcoded TCR beta cDNA molecule per two T cells in model experiments. To track age-related changes in TCR beta repertoire diversity, the study relied on deep sequencing normalized with unique cDNA molecular identifiers. The study analyzed two additional independent replicas of 1 million unique cDNA reads from the same blood draw for two donors, one aged 18 to 30 and one aged 80 or older. To avoid experimental bias, donors of different ages were spread randomly across the sequencing lanes. Four age groups were formed from the donors: young (average approximately 15 years), middle-aged (approximately 40), aged (62) and long-lived (about 80). What the authors observed across the whole study: The percentage of naive T cells measured by flow cytometry correlated strongly with observed TCR beta diversity. As age increased, observed TCR beta diversity per million T cells dropped in a roughly linear way, and a significant reduction was already evident by age about 40. Since profiling was done on bulk unsorted PBMCs, naive and antigen-experienced compartments could not be conclusively compared. Estimates of total diversity based on one million sequenced T cells were regarded as lower bounds and as underestimates. Compared with the aged group, the long-lived group had more naive CD4+ T cells, fewer expanded clones and increased TCR diversity, suggesting age selection. Because donor CMV infection status was unknown, age-related changes in expanded clonotypes were potentially confounded.

This clonotype occurred a few times. The antigen this receptor binds is unknown. Per-nucleotide qualities are absent, and no much larger clonotype sits a single base away. The approximately 39 donors, aged about 6 to 95 years, were systemically healthy Caucasian individuals from Russia. Each donor gave about 10 milliliters of peripheral blood, drawn into EDTA-treated Vacutainer tubes. Ficoll-Paque density-gradient centrifugation was used to isolate PBMCs, with at least 6 million obtained per sample. Trizol reagent was used to extract total RNA from the PBMCs, yielding at least 5 micrograms per sample. For every donor, flow cytometry on a PBMC aliquot measured the percentage of naive CD45RAhigh/CD27high T cells. Libraries came from 5' RACE. Instrument used: Illumina HiSeq 2500. A second PCR of about 7 to 12 cycles was run with a J-beta primer mix and a sample-barcoded 5' primer. Each TCR beta cDNA molecule received a unique molecular identifier from a template-switch 5' adaptor carrying 12 random nucleotides. Each sample yielded at least 2.5 million CDR3-containing paired-end reads. First-strand cDNA synthesis was performed from all RNA using the Mint cDNA synthesis kit, with priming by a TRBC-specific oligonucleotide. Following uracil-DNA glycosylase treatment, all cDNA underwent a first 18-cycle PCR with the universal primers M1SS and BC2_uni_R. As for the original processing: Each sample was normalized by randomly selecting 1 million high-quality reads, each carrying a distinct molecular identifier. Reads with shared molecular identifiers were discarded instead of being binned into consensus sequences. CDR3 identification, clonotype clustering and error correction used MiTCR with a Q25 quality threshold and the strictest error-elimination algorithm. A nonparametric unseen species model with Euler transformation was used to estimate a lower bound on total TCR beta diversity. TCRdb itself trimmed the public reads at Q25 with fastp, ran MiXCR and retained productive beta chains. Duplicate CDR3 protein sequences are folded into a single record with the most common DNA and genes. None of the V and J calls come from the authors' own analysis; TCRdb made them. Across this sample there are around 1,500,000 distinct CDR3 sequences, with around 42% seen only once. Together, the top ten hold roughly 7.7% of the sample.

V loses 5 bases at its end and J loses 0 bases; junction bases beyond the gene matches: 7. From cysteine to phenylalanine, the CDR3 is 15 amino acids long. Kept here is only the CDR3 DNA, which spans 45 bases and is read in frame from base 1. Sequencing was performed on blood. The clonotype comes from a woman in her late teens or twenties in good health. Recombination linked TRBV12-3 or TRBV12-4 to TRBJ2-7, with 7 middle bases fitting TRBD2. The DNA is TGTGCCAGCAGTGGGCCGGGGGGAAGCTCCTACGAGCAGTACTTC. Its translation reads: CASSGPGGSSYEQYF.